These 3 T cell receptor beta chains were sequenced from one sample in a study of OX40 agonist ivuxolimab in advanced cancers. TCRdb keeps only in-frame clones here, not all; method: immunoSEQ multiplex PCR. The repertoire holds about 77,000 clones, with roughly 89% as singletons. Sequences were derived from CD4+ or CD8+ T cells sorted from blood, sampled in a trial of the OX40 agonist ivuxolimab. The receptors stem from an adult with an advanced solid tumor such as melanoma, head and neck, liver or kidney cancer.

DNA for the CDR3: TGTGCCAGCATGCAGGGACAGAATAATGAAAAACTGTTTTTT. Translation gives CASMQGQNNEKLFF. The chain is built from TRBV7-9 and TRBJ1-4; 7 bases fit TRBD1. Germline V lookup: CDR1 SEHNR, CDR2 FQNEAQ (reference sequence). J lost 4 bases, V lost 7 bases, and 6 bases had no gene match. The CDR3 consists of 14 residues. The whole variable domain, filled in from reference TRBV7-9 and TRBJ1-4, reads DTGVSQNPRHKITKRGQNVTFRCDPISEHNRLYWYRQTLGQGPEFLTYFQNEAQLEKSRLLSDRFSAERPKGSFSTLEIQRTEQGDSAMYLCASMQGQNNEKLFFGSGTQLSVL.

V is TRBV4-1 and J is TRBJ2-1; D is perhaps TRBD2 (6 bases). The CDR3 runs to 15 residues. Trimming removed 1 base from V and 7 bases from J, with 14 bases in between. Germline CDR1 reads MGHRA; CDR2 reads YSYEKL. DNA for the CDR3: TGCGCCAGCAGCCAAGGTTGGAGGGGAGTAAATGAGCAGTTCTTC. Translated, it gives CASSQGWRGVNEQFF.

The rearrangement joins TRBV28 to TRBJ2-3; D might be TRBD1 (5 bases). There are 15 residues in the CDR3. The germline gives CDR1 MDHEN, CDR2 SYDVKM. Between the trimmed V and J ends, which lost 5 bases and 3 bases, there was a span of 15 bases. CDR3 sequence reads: CASSSPSRVTDTQYF. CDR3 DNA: TGTGCCAGCAGTAGCCCGTCCAGGGTTACAGATACGCAGTATTTT.